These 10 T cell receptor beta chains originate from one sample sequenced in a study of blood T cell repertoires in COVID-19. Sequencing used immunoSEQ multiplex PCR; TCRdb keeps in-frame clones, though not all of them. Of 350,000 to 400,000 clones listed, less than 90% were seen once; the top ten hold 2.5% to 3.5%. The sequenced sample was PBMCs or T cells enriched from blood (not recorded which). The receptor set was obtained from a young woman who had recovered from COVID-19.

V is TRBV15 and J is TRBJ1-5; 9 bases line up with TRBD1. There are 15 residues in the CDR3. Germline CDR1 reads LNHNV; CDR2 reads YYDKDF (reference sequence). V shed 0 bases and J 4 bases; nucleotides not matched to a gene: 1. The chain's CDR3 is CATSRDDRGNQPQHF. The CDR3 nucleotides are TGTGCCACCAGCAGAGATGACAGGGGGAATCAGCCCCAGCATTTT. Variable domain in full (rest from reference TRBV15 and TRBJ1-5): DAMVIQNPRYQVTQFGKPVTLSCSQTLNHNVMYWYQQKSSQAPKLLFHYYDKDFNNEADTPDNFQSRRPNTSFCFLDIRSPGLGDTAMYLCATSRDDRGNQPQHFGDGTRLSIL.

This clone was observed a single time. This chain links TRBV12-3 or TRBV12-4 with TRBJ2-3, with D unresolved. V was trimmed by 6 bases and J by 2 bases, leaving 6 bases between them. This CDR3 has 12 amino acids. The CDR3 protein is CASRYTTDTQYF. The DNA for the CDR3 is TGTGCCAGCAGGTACACCACAGATACGCAGTATTTT.

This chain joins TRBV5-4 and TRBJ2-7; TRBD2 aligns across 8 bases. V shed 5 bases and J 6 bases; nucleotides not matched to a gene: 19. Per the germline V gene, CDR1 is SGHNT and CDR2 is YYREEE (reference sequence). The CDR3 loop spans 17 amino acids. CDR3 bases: TGTGCCAGCAGTTCCCCGTTGGGCGGGGGGTCAATAGGCGAGCAGTACTTC. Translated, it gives CASSSPLGGGSIGEQYF. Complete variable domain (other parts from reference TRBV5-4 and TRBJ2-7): ETGVTQSPTHLIKTRGQQVTLRCSSQSGHNTVSWYQQALGQGPQFIFQYYREEENGRGNFPPRFSGLQFPNYSSELNVNALELDDSALYLCASSSPLGGGSIGEQYFGPGTRLTVT.

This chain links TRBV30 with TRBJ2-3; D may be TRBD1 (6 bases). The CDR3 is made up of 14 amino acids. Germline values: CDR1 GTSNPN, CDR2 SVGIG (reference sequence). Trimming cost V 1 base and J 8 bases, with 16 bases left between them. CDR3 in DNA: TGTGCCTGGAGTGAAAGGGCGAGAGGGGGTACGCAGTATTTT. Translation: CAWSERARGGTQYF.

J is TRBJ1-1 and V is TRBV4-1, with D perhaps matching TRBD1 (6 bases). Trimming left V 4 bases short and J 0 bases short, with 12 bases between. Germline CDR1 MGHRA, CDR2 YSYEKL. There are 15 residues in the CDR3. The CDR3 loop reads CASSLSDSLNTEAFF. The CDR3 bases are TGCGCCAGCAGCCTTTCGGACAGTTTGAACACTGAAGCTTTCTTT.

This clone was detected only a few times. The CDR3 protein is CASSKEAGRAGAKNIQYF. The CDR3 DNA is TGTGCCAGCAGCAAAGAGGCTGGACGCGCAGGGGCCAAAAACATTCAGTACTTC. The gene calls are TRBV21-1 and TRBJ2-4; the DNA was not used to check the table's D call, TRBD1. TRBV21-1 counts as a pseudogene. There are 18 residues in the CDR3.

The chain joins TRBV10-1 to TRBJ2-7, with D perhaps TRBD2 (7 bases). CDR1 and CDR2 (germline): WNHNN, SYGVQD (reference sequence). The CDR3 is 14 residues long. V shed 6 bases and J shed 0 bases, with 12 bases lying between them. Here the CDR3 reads CASRGEGVSYEQYF. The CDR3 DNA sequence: TGCGCCAGCAGAGGGGAGGGGGTCTCCTACGAGCAGTACTTC.

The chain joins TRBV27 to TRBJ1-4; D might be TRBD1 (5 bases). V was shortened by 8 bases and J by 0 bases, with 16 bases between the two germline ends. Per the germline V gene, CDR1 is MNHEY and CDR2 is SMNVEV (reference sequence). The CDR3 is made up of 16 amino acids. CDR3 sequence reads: CASATLGESTNEKLFF. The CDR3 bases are TGTGCCAGCGCTACTCTAGGGGAATCAACTAATGAAAAACTGTTTTTT. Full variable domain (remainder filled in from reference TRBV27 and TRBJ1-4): EAQVTQNPRYLITVTGKKLTVTCSQNMNHEYMSWYRQDPGLGLRQIYYSMNVEVTDKGDVPEGYKVSRKEKRNFPLILESPSPNQTSLYFCASATLGESTNEKLFFGSGTQLSVL.

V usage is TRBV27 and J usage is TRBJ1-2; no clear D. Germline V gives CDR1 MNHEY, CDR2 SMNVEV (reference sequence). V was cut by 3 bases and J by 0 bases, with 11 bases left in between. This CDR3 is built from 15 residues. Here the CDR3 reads CASSFTGLANYGYTF. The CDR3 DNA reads TGTGCCAGCAGTTTTACGGGGTTAGCTAACTATGGCTACACCTTC.

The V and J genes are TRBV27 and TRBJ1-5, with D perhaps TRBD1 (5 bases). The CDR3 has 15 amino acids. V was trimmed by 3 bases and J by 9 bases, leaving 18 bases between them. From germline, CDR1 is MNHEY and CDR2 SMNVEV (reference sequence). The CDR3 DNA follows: TGTGCCAGCAGTTTTCGGCGGGAGGGGTCATCGCCCCAGCATTTT. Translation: CASSFRREGSSPQHF.